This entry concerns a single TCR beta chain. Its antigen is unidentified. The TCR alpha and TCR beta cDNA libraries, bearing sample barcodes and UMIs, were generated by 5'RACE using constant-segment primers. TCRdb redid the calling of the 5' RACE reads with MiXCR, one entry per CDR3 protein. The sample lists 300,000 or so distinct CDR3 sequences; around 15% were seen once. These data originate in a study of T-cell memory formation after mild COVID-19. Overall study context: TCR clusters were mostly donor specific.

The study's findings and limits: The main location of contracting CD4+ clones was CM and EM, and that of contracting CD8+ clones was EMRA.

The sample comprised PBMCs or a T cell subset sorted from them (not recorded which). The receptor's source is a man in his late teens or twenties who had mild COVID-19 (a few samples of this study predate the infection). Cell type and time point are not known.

Here the CDR3 reads CATKAAGTFTYEQYF. CDR3 DNA: TGTGCCACCAAAGCCGCCGGGACGTTTACCTACGAGCAGTACTTC. This chain uses TRBV2 with TRBJ2-7; the D gene could be TRBD1 or TRBD2 (5 bases each). The CDR3 loop spans 15 amino acids. V was trimmed by 10 bases and J by 2 bases, leaving 21 bases between them. Germline CDR1 is SNHLY and CDR2 is FYNNEI.